The rows below give T cell receptor beta chains drawn from one sample of a study of T cell changes during pregnancy in multiple sclerosis. This table comes from immunoSEQ multiplex PCR, and its TCRdb copy is limited to in-frame clones, with some not included. The sample yields 70,000 to 80,000 clones, approximately 90% seen once. This specimen consisted of peripheral blood, obtained before pregnancy. These receptors came from a female donor with multiple sclerosis, enrolled in a pregnancy study. CDR3s include the opening cysteine and the closing phenylalanine or tryptophan. A D gene is named only where the DNA matches it firmly.

J gene,V gene,D gene,CDR3 protein
TRBJ2-3,TRBV27,NA,CASATSTSTDTQYF
TRBJ1-5,TRBV2,NA,CASSEVDSNQPQHF
TRBJ1-5,TRBV7-2,TRBD1,CASSLGTGRQPQHF
TRBJ1-1,TRBV7-8,TRBD1,CASSLGDRFADEAFF
TRBJ2-5,TRBV5-3,TRBD1,CARSLDRGEETQYF
TRBJ2-2,TRBV6-5,NA,CASRRLQGQAGELFF
TRBJ2-5,TRBV18,NA,CASSPSQAGDKGETQYF
TRBJ2-2,TRBV30,NA,CAWSRRGTVSGELFF
TRBJ2-3,TRBV2,NA,CASSPAVSTDTQYF
TRBJ1-1,TRBV4-3,TRBD1,CASSQGDSRVQAFF
TRBJ1-3,TRBV30,NA,CAWRGRGTGNTIYF
TRBJ1-3,TRBV5-1,NA,CASSPGQAGNTIYF
TRBJ2-7,TRBV30,TRBD1,CACGRDSSYEQYF
TRBJ1-2,TRBV7-9,NA,CASSIAQIYGYTF
TRBJ2-2,TRBV7-9,TRBD2,CASSLSLAGGSTGELFF
TRBJ2-7,TRBV5-4,TRBD1,CASSLGQGAYEQYF
TRBJ1-5,TRBV18,NA,CASSLTAVTDQPQHF
TRBJ1-4,TRBV19,NA,CASSIQTMRSTNEKLFF
TRBJ2-3,TRBV21-1,NA,CASSKDERPNTDTQYF
TRBJ1-1,TRBV7-9,NA,CASSLEGGDTEAFF
TRBJ1-2,TRBV30,NA,CAWGSGLRGTF
TRBJ1-1,TRBV4-2,NA,CASSQDPLNTEAFF
TRBJ2-2,TRBV2,NA,CASRSLSNTGELFF
TRBJ2-1,TRBV27,TRBD1,CASRLKPGTGIYNEQFF
TRBJ2-1,TRBV7-6,TRBD2,CASSSGGREVNEQFF
TRBJ2-1,TRBV29-1,NA,CSVESWGLKNEQFF
TRBJ2-7,TRBV27,NA,CASSLSRGPYEQYF
TRBJ1-3,TRBV7-8,NA,CASSLVQGNTIYF
TRBJ2-7,TRBV19,TRBD1,CASSILLRDRDDEQYF